The source of this TCR beta chain is a study of blood T cells in healthy people across ages. Notes on the study in general: Long-lived donors had more naive CD4+ cells and higher diversity than aged donors.

V was trimmed by 3 bases and J by 0 bases, leaving 3 bases between them. This CDR3 region has 14 residues. Germline lookup yields CDR1 SEHNR and CDR2 FQNEAQ (reference sequence). This clonotype has a handful of counts. Its cognate antigen is unknown. It was with a sample-barcoded 5' primer and a J-beta primer mix that a second PCR of roughly 7 to 12 cycles was run. A template-switch adaptor with 12 random nucleotides tagged each cDNA molecule. TCRdb analysed the 5' RACE reads with MiXCR anew, one entry per CDR3 protein. The sample has hundreds of thousands of distinct CDR3 sequences, roughly 21% seen once.

The receptor comes from an older man in good health. The J gene is TRBJ2-6, the V gene TRBV7-9; D is unresolved. Sequencing was performed on blood. The CDR3 DNA follows: TGTGCCAGCAGCTTTATCTCTGGGGCCAACGTCCTGACTTTC. Encoded protein: CASSFISGANVLTF.